The sample holds a few counts of the clone carrying this T cell receptor beta chain. Its antigen is currently unknown. The germline V and J ends were trimmed by 1 base and 9 bases, with 11 bases remaining between them. The CDR3 loop spans 13 amino acids. Germline lookup yields CDR1 SGHRS and CDR2 YFSETQ. A single record per CDR3 protein comes from TCRdb applying MiXCR to the 5' RACE reads. The sample has some 460,000 distinct CDR3 sequences, approximately 15% seen once. This sample is drawn from a study of identical twins. Study-wide results and caveats: Memory repertoires showed no such pattern, whereas abundant cord blood beta clonotypes carried fewer insertions.

Each donor (without exception) was a healthy Caucasian. The sample also formed part of further work on yellow fever vaccine responses in identical twins. From that paper: Reportedly, twins' vaccine T cell responses looked partly convergent and partly personalized.

The J gene is TRBJ1-5, the V gene TRBV5-1; D call uncertain. The sample consisted of CD4+ T cells sorted from blood. The TCR comes from a woman younger than 35 in good health. CDR3 in amino acids: CASSLSGNGPQHF. The CDR3 bases are TGCGCCAGCAGCTTGTCCGGCAACGGGCCCCAGCATTTT.